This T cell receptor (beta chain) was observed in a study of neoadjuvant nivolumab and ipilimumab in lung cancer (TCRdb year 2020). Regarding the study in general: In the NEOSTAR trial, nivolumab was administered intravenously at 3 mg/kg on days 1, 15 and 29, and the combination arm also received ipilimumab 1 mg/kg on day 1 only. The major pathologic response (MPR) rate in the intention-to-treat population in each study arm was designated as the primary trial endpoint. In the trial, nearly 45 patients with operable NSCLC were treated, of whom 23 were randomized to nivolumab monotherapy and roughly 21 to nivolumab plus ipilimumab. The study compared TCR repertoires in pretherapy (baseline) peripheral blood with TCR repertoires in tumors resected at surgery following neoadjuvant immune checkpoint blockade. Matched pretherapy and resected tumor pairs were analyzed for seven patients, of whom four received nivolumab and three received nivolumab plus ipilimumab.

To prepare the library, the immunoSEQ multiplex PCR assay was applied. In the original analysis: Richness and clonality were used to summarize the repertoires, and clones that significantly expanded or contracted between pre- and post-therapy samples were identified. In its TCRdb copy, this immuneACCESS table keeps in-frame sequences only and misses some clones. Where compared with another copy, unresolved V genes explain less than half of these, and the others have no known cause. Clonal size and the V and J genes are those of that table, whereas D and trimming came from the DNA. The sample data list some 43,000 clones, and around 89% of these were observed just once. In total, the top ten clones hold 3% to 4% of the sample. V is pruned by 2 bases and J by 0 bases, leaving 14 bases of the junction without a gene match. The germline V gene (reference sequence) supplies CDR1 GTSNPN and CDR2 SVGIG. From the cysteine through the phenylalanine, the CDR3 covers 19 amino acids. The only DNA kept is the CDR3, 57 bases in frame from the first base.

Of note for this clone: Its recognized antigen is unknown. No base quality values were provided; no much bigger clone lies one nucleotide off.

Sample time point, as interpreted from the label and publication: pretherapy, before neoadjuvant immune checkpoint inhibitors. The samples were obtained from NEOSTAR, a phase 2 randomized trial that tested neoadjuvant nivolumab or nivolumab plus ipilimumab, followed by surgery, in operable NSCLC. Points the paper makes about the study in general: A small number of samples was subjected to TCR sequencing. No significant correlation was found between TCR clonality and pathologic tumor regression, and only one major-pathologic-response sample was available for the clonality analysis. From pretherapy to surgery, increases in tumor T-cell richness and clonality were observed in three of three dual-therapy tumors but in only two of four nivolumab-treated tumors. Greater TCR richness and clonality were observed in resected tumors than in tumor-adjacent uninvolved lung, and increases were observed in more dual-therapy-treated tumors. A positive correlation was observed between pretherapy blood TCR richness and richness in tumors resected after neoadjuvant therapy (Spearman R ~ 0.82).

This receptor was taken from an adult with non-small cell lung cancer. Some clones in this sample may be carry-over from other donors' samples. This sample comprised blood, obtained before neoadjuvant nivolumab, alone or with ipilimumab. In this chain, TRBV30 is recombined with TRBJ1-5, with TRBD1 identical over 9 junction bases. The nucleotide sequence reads TGTGCCTGGAGTCCGAAGCTCCGGGACAGGGTCTATAGCAATCAGCCCCAGCATTTT. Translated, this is CAWSPKLRDRVYSNQPQHF.